These 25 T cell receptor beta chains were all obtained from the same sample, sequenced in a study of PD-1 blockade in classical Hodgkin lymphoma. Following autologous stem cell transplantation, relapse occurred in every patient, and exposure to brentuximab vedotin varied. Assay used: immunoSEQ multiplex PCR; TCRdb lists only in-frame clones, some missing. Among 20,000 to 25,000 clones, over 60% were seen once, and the ten largest hold approximately 18%. This sample comprised peripheral blood mononuclear cells (PBMCs), obtained before the second cycle of nivolumab. These receptors were taken from a human donor with classical Hodgkin lymphoma.

This rearrangement joins TRBV27 to TRBJ1-1; a possible D gene is TRBD1 (5 bases). The germline gives CDR1 MNHEY, CDR2 SMNVEV (reference sequence). Trimming left V 1 base short and J 5 bases short, with 14 bases between. The CDR3 contains 15 residues. This CDR3 is CASSLLVRGRTEAFF. The CDR3 bases are TGTGCCAGCAGTTTATTGGTTCGGGGGAGGACTGAAGCTTTCTTT.

The chain recombines TRBV28 with TRBJ1-1; D gene uncertain. V was clipped by 6 bases and J by 4 bases, with 12 bases between them. CDR1 and CDR2 from the germline V gene are MDHEN and SYDVKM. The CDR3 extends over 13 amino acids. In DNA, the CDR3 is TGTGCCAGCAGGACTGGGGTTTCCACTGAAGCTTTCTTT. This translates into CASRTGVSTEAFF.

The chain links TRBV7-8 to TRBJ2-7; D possibly corresponds to TRBD1 (6 bases). CDR1 SGHVS and CDR2 FQNEAQ come from the germline V gene. This CDR3 is built from 12 residues. V gave up 4 bases and J gave up 4 bases, with 8 bases separating them. CDR3 nucleotide sequence: TGTGCCAGCAGCTCCCAGGGGTACGAGCAGTACTTC. It is translated as CASSSQGYEQYF.

This chain links TRBV5-1 with TRBJ1-1, with D tentatively TRBD1 (5 bases). CDR3 size: 14 residues. Germline V gene lookup returns CDR1 SGHRS and CDR2 YFSETQ. V was clipped by 4 bases and J by 0 bases, with 10 bases between them. The CDR3 DNA is TGCGCCAGCAGCCTGGGGACGGTGAACACTGAAGCTTTCTTT. Translated: CASSLGTVNTEAFF.

The J gene is TRBJ1-3, the V gene TRBV19; D is ambiguous. The CDR3 sequence is 12 residues long. Germline V gene sequence: CDR1 LNHDA, CDR2 SQIVND (reference sequence). Between the trimmed V and J ends, which lost 7 bases and 4 bases, there was a span of 8 bases. The CDR3 loop is CASMSSGNTIYF. The CDR3 DNA reads as TGTGCCAGTATGTCATCGGGAAACACCATATATTTT.

The chain couples TRBV5-1 to TRBJ2-1; 12 bases agree with TRBD2. CDR1 is SGHRS, CDR2 YFSETQ, per germline. V was pared by 2 bases and J by 7 bases, with 4 bases of the junction left unmatched. This CDR3 contains 15 residues. CDR3 region: CASSFGLAGLNEQFF. In DNA form, the CDR3 reads TGCGCCAGCAGCTTTGGACTAGCGGGACTAAATGAGCAGTTCTTC.

The rearrangement links TRBV5-4 to TRBJ1-1, with 7 nucleotides matching TRBD1. Germline lookup yields CDR1 SGHNT and CDR2 YYREEE (reference sequence). V was pared by 4 bases and J by 2 bases, with 8 bases of the junction left unmatched. The CDR3 totals 15 residues. CDR3: CASSQYDRDNTEAFF. The CDR3 DNA is TGTGCCAGCAGCCAATACGACAGGGACAACACTGAAGCTTTCTTT.

The rearrangement joins TRBV6-1 to TRBJ2-7; D not resolved. Trimming pared 5 bases from V and 1 base from J, leaving 9 bases between. The CDR3 runs 13 residues. Germline V gene data show CDR1 as MNHNS and CDR2 as SASEGT. CDR3 DNA: TGTGCCAGCAGTTGGCAGAATTCCTACGAGCAGTACTTC. Its protein is CASSWQNSYEQYF.

V and J are TRBV28 and TRBJ1-1; tentative D call: TRBD1 (5 bases). V lost 2 bases and J lost 3, with 7 bases in between. The germline V gene has CDR1 MDHEN and CDR2 SYDVKM. The CDR3 spans 13 residues. CDR3 loop: CASSLLGDTEAFF. DNA for the CDR3: TGTGCCAGCAGTTTACTGGGGGACACTGAAGCTTTCTTT.

The CDR3 here is CASRNAGGHQYF. The DNA of the CDR3 is TGTGCCAGCCGAAATGCGGGGGGGCATCAGTACTTC. The V gene is TRBV6-5, the J gene TRBJ2-4; 9 bases are shared with TRBD2. J gave up 12 bases and V 8 bases, and 8 bases lay outside the gene matches. The V gene's germline CDR1 is MNHEY and CDR2 SVGAGI. The CDR3 extends over 12 amino acids.

The gene calls are TRBV28 and TRBJ1-5; D not resolved. V gave up 6 bases and J gave up 0 bases, with 27 bases separating them. Germline loops: CDR1 MDHEN, CDR2 SYDVKM. This CDR3 spans 20 amino acids. The CDR3 region is CASRRLPGSYASYSNQPQHF. DNA for the CDR3: TGTGCCAGCAGAAGATTACCGGGATCCTACGCCTCTTATAGCAATCAGCCCCAGCATTTT.

This clone came up once. The chain joins TRBV2 to TRBJ1-2, with TRBD1 matching 8 bases. The CDR3 is made up of 14 amino acids. Germline V gene sequence: CDR1 SNHLY, CDR2 FYNNEI. Germline trimming cut 7 bases from V and 9 bases from J; bases unmatched to any gene: 13. The CDR3 coding sequence is TGTGCCAGCACGAAGACAGGGGAGATTCGGCGCTACACCTTC. Its translation is CASTKTGEIRRYTF.

There are a few counts of this clone. The rearrangement uses TRBV5-1 and TRBJ1-2; 9 bases agree with TRBD1. CDR3 size: 15 residues. The ends lost 5 bases at V and 4 bases at J; junction bases unmatched: 9. The germline CDR1 and CDR2 sequences are SGHRS and YFSETQ. CDR3 coding DNA: TGCGCCAGCAGGGTTACAGGGGGCGCCTCCTATGGCTACACCTTC. Protein sequence: CASRVTGGASYGYTF.

The J gene is TRBJ1-2, the V gene TRBV16; no clear D. The CDR3 contains 12 residues. Between the trimmed V and J ends, which lost 4 bases and 0 bases, there was a span of 3 bases. Germline V CDR1 and CDR2: KGHSY, FQNENV. CDR3 amino acids: CASSPANYGYTF. CDR3 bases: TGTGCCAGCAGCCCTGCTAACTATGGCTACACCTTC.

The chain employs TRBV19 and TRBJ2-7; D may match TRBD1 or TRBD2 (5 bases each). Trimming shortened V by 6 bases and J by 1 base, and 7 bases separated the two germline ends. The CDR3 spans 12 residues. CDR1 is LNHDA, CDR2 SQIVND, per germline (reference sequence). The CDR3 nucleotides read TGTGCCAGTAGGGGGGTGTCCTACGAGCAGTACTTC. Its protein product is CASRGVSYEQYF.

This sequence joins TRBV5-1 and TRBJ2-5; 7 bases are shared with TRBD1. The V gene end was trimmed by 3 bases and the J gene end by 0 bases; junction bases not matched to a gene: 8. The germline gives CDR1 SGHRS, CDR2 YFSETQ. The CDR3 extends over 16 amino acids. The CDR3 spells CASSSGQDPYQETQYF. For the CDR3, the DNA is TGCGCCAGCAGCTCCGGACAGGACCCGTACCAAGAGACCCAGTACTTC.

This chain joins TRBV5-1 and TRBJ2-5; the D is unclear. Looked up from germline, CDR1 is SGHRS and CDR2 is YFSETQ. Trimming removed 5 bases at V and 4 bases at J, with 12 bases between. The CDR3 loop spans 13 amino acids. The CDR3 DNA follows: TGCGCCAGCAGAGGAGAGGTAGGAGAGACCCAGTACTTC. It is translated as CASRGEVGETQYF.

CDR3 region: CASSFPRLAGTTDTQYF. The CDR3 region has the DNA TGTGCCAGCAGCTTCCCAAGACTAGCGGGGACCACAGATACGCAGTATTTT. The chain employs TRBV7-8 and TRBJ2-3; TRBD2 matches 11 bases. V dropped 3 bases and J dropped 2; count of bases not matched to a gene: 7. The CDR3 length is 17 residues. Germline V gene lookup returns CDR1 SGHVS and CDR2 FQNEAQ.

Here the CDR3 DNA reads TGCGCCAGCAGCGTGGAGGAGTACGGGGAGCTGTTTTTT. Its translation is CASSVEEYGELFF. The chain has TRBV5-1 and TRBJ2-2; D may be TRBD2 (5 bases). The V and J ends lost 4 bases and 7 bases respectively, with 11 bases between them. The germline CDR1 and CDR2 sequences are SGHRS and YFSETQ. This CDR3 has 13 residues.

This clone was seen only once. The V call is TRBV7-6, the J call TRBJ1-1, with D possibly being TRBD1 (6 bases). CDR1 is SGHVS and CDR2 is FNYEAQ in the germline V gene. The CDR3 is 19 residues long. Deletions cut 5 bases from V and 1 base from J, with 26 bases between. In DNA, the CDR3 is TGTGCCAGCAGCCTCTTACCACAGGGCTACTACCAGGGGAACACTGAAGCTTTCTTT. This sequence encodes CASSLLPQGYYQGNTEAFF.

On this clone itself: A far larger clone lies a single base away; this is likely a read error. Additional DNA sequences in this sample encode the identical CDR3. V is TRBV29-1 and J is TRBJ2-7, with 7 bases fitting TRBD2. From germline, CDR1 is SQVTM and CDR2 ANQGSEA. The CDR3 spans 12 residues. CDR3 DNA sequence: TGTAGCGTTAGGGCGGGAGAGGGCGAGCAGTACTTC. Translated: CSVRAGEGEQYF.

The J gene is TRBJ2-1, the V gene TRBV28, with 14 nucleotides matching TRBD2. CDR1 and CDR2 from the germline V gene are MDHEN and SYDVKM. This CDR3 contains 17 residues. The ends lost 5 bases at V and 6 bases at J; junction bases unmatched: 9. The chain's CDR3 is CASSPPPGLAGVNEQFF. The CDR3 nucleotides read TGTGCCAGCAGTCCTCCGCCGGGACTAGCGGGAGTCAATGAGCAGTTCTTC.

The chain recombines TRBV28 with TRBJ2-1; no definite D call. Per germline, CDR1 MDHEN and CDR2 SYDVKM. The germline V and J ends were trimmed by 2 bases and 10 bases, with 9 bases remaining between them. CDR3 size: 12 residues. The CDR3 DNA reads TGTGCCAGCAGTTTAGGAGCGCGCGAGCAGTTCTTC. Its protein product is CASSLGAREQFF.

As concerns this clone: The junction does not match germline at one end; this may be a read error. This chain uses TRBV11-1 with TRBJ2-7; TRBD2 matches at 8 bases. There are 16 residues in the CDR3. Germline CDR1 SGHAT, CDR2 FQDESV (reference sequence). In DNA form, the CDR3 reads TGTGCCAGCAGCTCACCCACGGGACTAGGGTCCTCCGAGCAGTACTTC. This sequence encodes CASSSPTGLGSSEQYF.

The chain employs TRBV2 and TRBJ2-1, with a tentative D call TRBD1 (6 bases). There are 16 residues in the CDR3. The V end was cut by 6 bases, the J end by 4 bases, with 19 bases between. Germline CDR1 and CDR2: SNHLY and FYNNEI. CDR3 protein: CASRQMNRENYNEQFF. CDR3 sequence (DNA): TGTGCCAGCAGACAAATGAACAGGGAGAATTACAATGAGCAGTTCTTC. Full variable domain (remainder filled in from reference TRBV2 and TRBJ2-1): EPEVTQTPSHQVTQMGQEVILRCVPISNHLYFYWYRQILGQKVEFLVSFYNNEISEKSEIFDDQFSVERPDGSNFTLKIRSTKLEDSAMYFCASRQMNRENYNEQFFGPGTRLTVL.